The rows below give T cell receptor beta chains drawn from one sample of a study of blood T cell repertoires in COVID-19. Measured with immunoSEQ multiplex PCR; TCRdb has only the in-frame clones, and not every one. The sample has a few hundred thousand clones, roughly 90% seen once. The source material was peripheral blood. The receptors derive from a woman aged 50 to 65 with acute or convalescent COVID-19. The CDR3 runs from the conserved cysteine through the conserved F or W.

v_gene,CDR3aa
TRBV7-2,CASSLAKTGFHYEQYF
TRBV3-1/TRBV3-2,CASGVQSSYNEQFF
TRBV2,CASRGSGGTQYF
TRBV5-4,CASSWRAGETQYF
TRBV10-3,CAISGREGEKLFF
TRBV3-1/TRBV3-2,CASSEREERNYGYTF
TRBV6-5,CASSYSGGRGTETQYF
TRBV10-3,CAISPGQGAEQYF
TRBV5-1,CASGSPSGRAFGTDTQYF
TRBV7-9,CASSDTSFDEQFF
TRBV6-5,CASTWPQGAEAFF
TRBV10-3,CAIRPGLDYTGELFF
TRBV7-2,CASSLGTVNEKLFF
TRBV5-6,CASSLGQSYEQYF
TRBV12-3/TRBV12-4,CASSTGNSPLHF
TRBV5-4,CASAGGLQPYEQYF
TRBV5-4,CASSYDSYGYTF
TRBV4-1,CASSQDGAGGREKLFF
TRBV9,CASSPSGQGPYEQYF
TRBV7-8,CASRRTGDNLYEQYF
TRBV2,CASSEFRAQPQHF
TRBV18,CASSPGQGVDYGYTF
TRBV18,CASSPNTADYGYTF
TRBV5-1,CASSLALQGTNEKLFF
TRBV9,CASSRPSTDTQYF
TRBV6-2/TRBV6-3,CASSSSTGRNYGYTF
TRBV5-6,CASSPRRYQETQYF
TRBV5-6,CASFLGQGFIGQETQYF
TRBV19,CASSKRQRANYGYTF
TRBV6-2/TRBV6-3,CASSWGTSGATDTQYF
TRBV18,CASSPTGQDTGELFF
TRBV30,CAWSVGAGEQYF
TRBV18,CASSPETTGVGSNSPLHF
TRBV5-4,CASSLTGWTEAFF
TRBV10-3,CAMTSGSTDTQYF
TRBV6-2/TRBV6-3,CASSYFTRGTRANTQYF
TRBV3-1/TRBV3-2,CASRPSGITYEQYF
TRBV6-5,CASRPTGGGYTF
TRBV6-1,CASSEVLAGVYNEQFF